This TCR beta chain was obtained from a study of spatial heterogeneity in lung cancer. Turning to the study itself: Each distinct TCR and UMI combination averaged more than ten appearances in raw reads.

TCRdb fed the 5' RACE reads into MiXCR, producing one record per CDR3 protein. The sample holds over 6,000 distinct CDR3 sequences, around 9.7% seen once. In regard to this clonotype: Possible read error: a much larger clone is one base away.

Time point denoted: sample taken at primary tumor resection. The CDR3 has 15 amino acids. Germline loops: CDR1 SGHAT, CDR2 FQNNGV. The J segment lost 4 bases and the V segment lost 5 bases, leaving 8 bases of the junction unmatched. The receptor comes from a male donor with early-stage non-small cell lung cancer. Sequencing used normal lung tissue next to the tumor, obtained at surgery. The chain recombines TRBV11-2 with TRBJ2-5; 9 bases fit TRBD2. The CDR3 here is CASSPQRGDLETQYF. CDR3 sequence (DNA): TGTGCCAGCAGCCCCCAGCGGGGGGACTTAGAGACCCAGTACTTC. The entire variable domain, with the rest obtained from reference TRBV11-2 and TRBJ2-5, is as follows: EAGVAQSPRYKIIEKRQSVAFWCNPISGHATLYWYQQILGQGPKLLIQFQNNGVVDDSQLPKDRFSAERLKGVDSTLKIQPAKLEDSAVYLCASSPQRGDLETQYFGPGTRLLVL.